Listed below are T cell receptor beta chains from one sample, sequenced in a study of T cells in Graves' hyperthyroidism and ophthalmopathy. MiXCR, run by TCRdb on the multiplex PCR reads, gives a single entry per CDR3 protein. The sample lists fewer than 550,000 distinct CDR3 sequences, 15% to 18% seen once, with 7.7% in the top ten. The sequenced material came from blood. These receptors all stem from a woman aged 18-35 years with Graves' hyperthyroidism. Each CDR3 is given with its conserved first and last residue. D genes are given only for firm matches. A clone size is listed for some rows: how often the clone was seen (once, few, many), or a class if it is expanded.

CDR3 length: 15
V gene: TRBV24-1
D gene: TRBD2
J gene: TRBJ2-1
clone size: many
CDR3 protein: CATSVGLAVYNEQFF
CDR3 DNA: TGTGCCACCAGTGTGGGACTAGCGGTCTACAATGAGCAGTTCTTC

CDR3 length: 15
V gene: TRBV5-1
D gene: TRBD1
J gene: TRBJ1-1
clone size: many
CDR3 protein: CASSLGQGVNTEAFF
CDR3 DNA: TGCGCCAGCAGCTTGGGGCAGGGGGTGAACACTGAAGCTTTCTTT

CDR3 length: 13
V gene: TRBV3-1
D gene: .
J gene: TRBJ2-1
clone size: few
CDR3 protein: CASSRSSENEQFF
CDR3 DNA: TGTGCCAGCAGCCGCTCTAGCGAGAATGAGCAGTTCTTC

CDR3 length: 17
V gene: TRBV6-1
D gene: TRBD1
J gene: TRBJ1-3
clone size: few
CDR3 protein: CASSEGWGRGTGNTIYF
CDR3 DNA: TGTGCCAGCAGTGAAGGGTGGGGCAGGGGGACTGGAAACACCATATATTTT

CDR3 length: 12
V gene: TRBV5-6
D gene: .
J gene: TRBJ2-3
clone size: many
CDR3 protein: CASSRLGGTQYF
CDR3 DNA: TGTGCCAGCAGTCGACTGGGGGGTACGCAGTATTTT

CDR3 length: 14
V gene: TRBV6-1
D gene: .
J gene: TRBJ1-5
clone size: few
CDR3 protein: CVTRSPRGDQPQHF
CDR3 DNA: TGTGTCACTAGGAGCCCCAGAGGAGATCAGCCCCAGCATTTT

CDR3 length: 15
V gene: TRBV12-3/TRBV12-4
D gene: .
J gene: TRBJ1-5
clone size: many
CDR3 protein: CASSLGRGRNQPQHF
CDR3 DNA: TGTGCCAGCAGTTTGGGCAGGGGACGCAATCAGCCCCAGCATTTT

CDR3 length: 14
V gene: TRBV19
D gene: .
J gene: TRBJ2-7
clone size: .
CDR3 protein: CASSISQPAYEQYF
CDR3 DNA: TGTGCCAGTAGTATTAGTCAGCCAGCCTACGAGCAGTACTTC

CDR3 length: 16
V gene: TRBV11-2
D gene: .
J gene: TRBJ2-1
clone size: few
CDR3 protein: CASSSQGGGPPREQFF
CDR3 DNA: TGTGCCAGCAGCTCCCAGGGGGGAGGGCCCCCCCGTGAGCAGTTCTTC

CDR3 length: 14
V gene: TRBV2
D gene: .
J gene: TRBJ2-7
clone size: many
CDR3 protein: CASSEGPGASEQYF
CDR3 DNA: TGTGCCAGCTCAGAGGGGCCAGGGGCGTCCGAGCAGTACTTC

CDR3 length: 12
V gene: TRBV29-1
D gene: .
J gene: TRBJ1-1
clone size: many
CDR3 protein: CSVRVGNTEAFF
CDR3 DNA: TGCAGCGTTCGAGTCGGGAACACTGAAGCTTTCTTT

CDR3 length: 15
V gene: TRBV6-1
D gene: TRBD2
J gene: TRBJ2-3
clone size: many
CDR3 protein: CASSESRGGTDTQYF
CDR3 DNA: TGTGCCAGCAGTGAATCACGGGGGGGCACAGATACGCAGTATTTT

CDR3 length: 15
V gene: TRBV6-1
D gene: TRBD1
J gene: TRBJ1-6
clone size: many
CDR3 protein: CASSATGGEGSPLHF
CDR3 DNA: TGTGCCAGCAGTGCGACAGGGGGAGAAGGATCACCCCTCCACTTT

CDR3 length: 15
V gene: TRBV4-1
D gene: .
J gene: TRBJ2-5
clone size: .
CDR3 protein: CASSQGVLSQETQYF
CDR3 DNA: TGCGCCAGCAGCCAAGGTGTGCTCAGTCAAGAGACCCAGTACTTC

CDR3 length: 15
V gene: TRBV6-1
D gene: .
J gene: TRBJ1-5
clone size: many
CDR3 protein: CASSPDKNNNQPQHF
CDR3 DNA: TGTGCCAGCAGTCCCGACAAAAATAACAATCAGCCCCAGCATTTT

CDR3 length: 11
V gene: TRBV2
D gene: .
J gene: TRBJ1-2
clone size: many
CDR3 protein: CASSEQVGYTF
CDR3 DNA: TGTGCCAGCAGTGAACAGGTTGGCTACACCTTC

CDR3 length: 15
V gene: TRBV19
D gene: TRBD1
J gene: TRBJ1-2
clone size: few
CDR3 protein: CASKSRDRGNYGYTF
CDR3 DNA: TGTGCCAGCAAGTCCCGGGACAGGGGAAACTATGGCTACACCTTC

CDR3 length: 15
V gene: TRBV5-1
D gene: .
J gene: TRBJ2-1
clone size: few
CDR3 protein: CASSLVLGETNEQFF
CDR3 DNA: TGCGCCAGCAGCTTGGTTTTGGGCGAGACTAATGAGCAGTTCTTC

CDR3 length: 14
V gene: TRBV3-1
D gene: .
J gene: TRBJ2-5
clone size: many
CDR3 protein: CASSLTASVETQYF
CDR3 DNA: TGTGCCAGCAGCCTAACAGCCAGCGTGGAGACCCAGTACTTC

CDR3 length: 12
V gene: TRBV20-1
D gene: .
J gene: TRBJ1-1
clone size: many
CDR3 protein: CSVSQANTEAFF
CDR3 DNA: TGCAGTGTAAGCCAGGCGAACACTGAAGCTTTCTTT

CDR3 length: 13
V gene: TRBV6-1
D gene: .
J gene: TRBJ2-3
clone size: .
CDR3 protein: CASSGGETDTQYF
CDR3 DNA: TGTGCCAGCAGTGGGGGTGAGACAGATACGCAGTATTTT

CDR3 length: 17
V gene: TRBV4-2
D gene: TRBD1
J gene: TRBJ1-5
clone size: many
CDR3 protein: CASSQEAYQGGGQPQHF
CDR3 DNA: TGTGCCAGCAGCCAAGAAGCTTATCAGGGGGGGGGTCAGCCCCAGCATTTT

CDR3 length: 13
V gene: TRBV6-1
D gene: TRBD2
J gene: TRBJ2-5
clone size: .
CDR3 protein: CASALGGEETQYF
CDR3 DNA: TGTGCCAGCGCGCTCGGGGGGGAAGAGACCCAGTACTTC

CDR3 length: 12
V gene: TRBV20-1
D gene: .
J gene: TRBJ1-2
clone size: many
CDR3 protein: CGGTLANYGYTF
CDR3 DNA: TGCGGGGGGACATTAGCTAACTATGGCTACACCTTC

CDR3 length: 13
V gene: TRBV7-8
D gene: .
J gene: TRBJ1-2
clone size: many
CDR3 protein: CASSLEYRGGYTF
CDR3 DNA: TGTGCCAGCAGCTTAGAGTATCGAGGTGGCTACACCTTC

CDR3 length: 16
V gene: TRBV5-4
D gene: TRBD2
J gene: TRBJ2-7
clone size: many
CDR3 protein: CASSLDLAGGAYEQYF
CDR3 DNA: TGTGCCAGCAGCTTGGACCTAGCGGGAGGGGCCTACGAGCAGTACTTC

CDR3 length: 16
V gene: TRBV2
D gene: .
J gene: TRBJ2-5
clone size: many
CDR3 protein: CASSGGRGQLQETQYF
CDR3 DNA: TGTGCCAGCAGTGGCGGGCGCGGACAGCTACAAGAGACCCAGTACTTC

CDR3 length: 17
V gene: TRBV7-3
D gene: .
J gene: TRBJ2-3
clone size: many
CDR3 protein: CASSLNRLAHSTDTQYF
CDR3 DNA: TGTGCCAGCAGCTTAAATCGATTAGCGCATAGCACAGATACGCAGTATTTT

CDR3 length: 16
V gene: TRBV5-5
D gene: .
J gene: TRBJ2-6
clone size: few
CDR3 protein: CASSLRQPSGANVLTF
CDR3 DNA: TGTGCCAGCAGCCTAAGACAGCCCTCTGGGGCCAACGTCCTGACTTTC

CDR3 length: 15
V gene: TRBV10-3
D gene: .
J gene: TRBJ1-1
clone size: many
CDR3 protein: CAISESMSLNTEAFF
CDR3 DNA: TGTGCCATCAGTGAGTCGATGTCGTTGAACACTGAAGCTTTCTTT

CDR3 length: 15
V gene: TRBV20-1
D gene: TRBD2
J gene: TRBJ2-3
clone size: many
CDR3 protein: CSAPVAGRATDTQYF
CDR3 DNA: TGCAGTGCTCCCGTAGCGGGGAGGGCAACAGATACGCAGTATTTT

CDR3 length: 12
V gene: TRBV2
D gene: .
J gene: TRBJ1-5
clone size: many
CDR3 protein: CASEDRNQPQHF
CDR3 DNA: TGTGCCAGCGAAGACAGGAATCAGCCCCAGCATTTT

CDR3 length: 18
V gene: TRBV20-1
D gene: .
J gene: TRBJ2-1
clone size: many
CDR3 protein: CSARDAGLGTPSYNEQFF
CDR3 DNA: TGCAGTGCTAGAGATGCGGGATTGGGGACCCCATCCTACAATGAGCAGTTCTTC

CDR3 length: 13
V gene: TRBV6-1
D gene: TRBD1
J gene: TRBJ1-1
clone size: many
CDR3 protein: CASSETGQAEAFF
CDR3 DNA: TGTGCCAGCAGTGAGACAGGGCAGGCTGAAGCTTTCTTT

CDR3 length: 15
V gene: TRBV19
D gene: .
J gene: TRBJ2-3
clone size: .
CDR3 protein: CASSAGTRSTDTQYF
CDR3 DNA: TGTGCCAGTAGTGCCGGGACACGTAGCACAGATACGCAGTATTTT

CDR3 length: 13
V gene: TRBV6-9
D gene: .
J gene: TRBJ2-7
clone size: .
CDR3 protein: CASSLAAGAEQYF
CDR3 DNA: TGTGCCAGCAGTTTAGCAGCAGGGGCCGAGCAGTACTTC

CDR3 length: 16
V gene: TRBV4-1
D gene: .
J gene: TRBJ2-1
clone size: few
CDR3 protein: CASSQADQRVYNEQFF
CDR3 DNA: TGCGCCAGCAGCCAAGCAGACCAGCGGGTTTACAATGAGCAGTTCTTC

CDR3 length: 16
V gene: TRBV4-1
D gene: .
J gene: TRBJ1-1
clone size: .
CDR3 protein: CASSQEMGTGNTEAFF
CDR3 DNA: TGCGCCAGCAGCCAAGAGATGGGTACCGGGAACACTGAAGCTTTCTTT

CDR3 length: 17
V gene: TRBV12-5
D gene: TRBD1
J gene: TRBJ1-4
clone size: many
CDR3 protein: CASGLVPPGQGDQKLFF
CDR3 DNA: TGTGCTAGTGGTTTGGTACCGCCGGGACAGGGGGATCAAAAACTGTTTTTT

CDR3 length: 17
V gene: TRBV6-5
D gene: TRBD2
J gene: TRBJ2-7
clone size: many
CDR3 protein: CASSYGGGTGLGGEQYF
CDR3 DNA: TGTGCCAGCAGTTACGGGGGTGGAACCGGACTAGGTGGCGAGCAGTACTTC

CDR3 length: 13
V gene: TRBV5-6
D gene: .
J gene: TRBJ2-7
clone size: .
CDR3 protein: CASSWGASYEQYF
CDR3 DNA: TGTGCCAGCAGCTGGGGGGCTTCATACGAGCAGTACTTC

CDR3 length: 14
V gene: TRBV10-1
D gene: TRBD2
J gene: TRBJ2-1
clone size: many
CDR3 protein: CASRTGLAGDEQFF
CDR3 DNA: TGCGCCAGCAGAACGGGACTAGCGGGCGATGAGCAGTTCTTC

CDR3 length: 15
V gene: TRBV6-6
D gene: .
J gene: TRBJ2-5
clone size: many
CDR3 protein: CASSYSAGNQETQYF
CDR3 DNA: TGTGCCAGCAGTTACTCGGCAGGCAACCAAGAGACCCAGTACTTC

CDR3 length: 16
V gene: TRBV5-1
D gene: TRBD2
J gene: TRBJ2-7
clone size: once
CDR3 protein: CASSLTSGLAAYEQYF
CDR3 DNA: TGCGCCAGCAGCTTGACCTCGGGACTAGCGGCCTACGAGCAGTACTTC

CDR3 length: 15
V gene: TRBV29-1
D gene: .
J gene: TRBJ2-2
clone size: many
CDR3 protein: CSVAPGHLDTGELFF
CDR3 DNA: TGCAGCGTTGCCCCGGGCCATTTGGACACCGGGGAGCTGTTTTTT

CDR3 length: 14
V gene: TRBV3-1
D gene: .
J gene: TRBJ2-2
clone size: few
CDR3 protein: CASSPPDNTGELFF
CDR3 DNA: TGTGCCAGCAGCCCCCCAGACAACACCGGGGAGCTGTTTTTT

CDR3 length: 16
V gene: TRBV12-3/TRBV12-4
D gene: TRBD2
J gene: TRBJ2-1
clone size: many
CDR3 protein: CASSGTSFTPVNEQFF
CDR3 DNA: TGTGCCAGCAGTGGGACTAGCTTCACCCCGGTCAATGAGCAGTTCTTC

CDR3 length: 15
V gene: TRBV27
D gene: TRBD2
J gene: TRBJ2-7
clone size: .
CDR3 protein: CASSPRAGEADEQYF
CDR3 DNA: TGTGCCAGCAGCCCCAGAGCGGGAGAGGCGGACGAGCAGTACTTC

CDR3 length: 16
V gene: TRBV6-2/TRBV6-3
D gene: TRBD2
J gene: TRBJ2-3
clone size: many
CDR3 protein: CASSWRGSESTDTQYF
CDR3 DNA: TGTGCCAGCAGTTGGCGCGGGAGTGAGAGCACAGATACGCAGTATTTT

CDR3 length: 15
V gene: TRBV18
D gene: .
J gene: TRBJ2-7
clone size: many
CDR3 protein: CASSPGQMISYEQYF
CDR3 DNA: TGTGCCAGCTCACCCGGACAGATGATTAGTTACGAGCAGTACTTC

CDR3 length: 13
V gene: TRBV19
D gene: .
J gene: TRBJ2-7
clone size: .
CDR3 protein: CATGRLNSYEQYF
CDR3 DNA: TGTGCCACCGGACGATTAAACTCCTACGAGCAGTACTTC

CDR3 length: 15
V gene: TRBV29-1
D gene: TRBD1
J gene: TRBJ1-1
clone size: many
CDR3 protein: CSVDRPRDRDTEAFF
CDR3 DNA: TGCAGCGTTGATAGGCCCCGGGACAGGGACACTGAAGCTTTCTTT

CDR3 length: 17
V gene: TRBV28
D gene: .
J gene: TRBJ1-2
clone size: many
CDR3 protein: CASSLAGGPHTGNGYTF
CDR3 DNA: TGTGCCAGCAGTTTAGCCGGGGGGCCCCATACTGGGAATGGCTACACCTTC